This T cell receptor beta chain is from a study of blood T cell repertoires in COVID-19. Study at large: The origin of the acute and convalescent COVID-19 samples was the United States, Italy and Spain.

Assay: immunoSEQ multiplex PCR; the TCRdb copy retains only in-frame clones and omits some. The table has fewer than 300,000 clones, roughly nine tenths seen once. The germline V gene has CDR1 SNHLY and CDR2 FYNNEI. With 8 bases removed from V and 3 bases from J, the gap between germline ends came to 13 bases. The CDR3 has 13 amino acids. The source is a man in his sixties who had recovered from COVID-19. V is TRBV2 and J is TRBJ1-2; TRBD1 is a possible D gene (5 bases). Sequencing was carried out using peripheral blood. The CDR3 loop reads CASSVAGHYGYTF. CDR3 nucleotide sequence: TGTGCCAGCTCCGTTGCAGGGCACTATGGCTACACCTTC.